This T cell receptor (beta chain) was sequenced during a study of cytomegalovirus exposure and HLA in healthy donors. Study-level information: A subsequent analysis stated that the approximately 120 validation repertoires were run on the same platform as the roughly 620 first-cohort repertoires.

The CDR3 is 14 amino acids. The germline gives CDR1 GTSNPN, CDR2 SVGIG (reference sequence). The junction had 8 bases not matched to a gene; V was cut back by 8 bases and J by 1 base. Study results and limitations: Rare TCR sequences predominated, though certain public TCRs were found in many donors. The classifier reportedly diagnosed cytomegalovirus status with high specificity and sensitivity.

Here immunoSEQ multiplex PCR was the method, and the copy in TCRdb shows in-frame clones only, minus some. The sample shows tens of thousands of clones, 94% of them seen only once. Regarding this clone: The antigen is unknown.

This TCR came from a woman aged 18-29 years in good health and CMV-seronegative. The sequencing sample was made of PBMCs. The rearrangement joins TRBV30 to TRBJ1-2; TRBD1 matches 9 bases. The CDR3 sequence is CAHIRDRDNYGYTF. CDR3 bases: TGTGCCCATATAAGGGACAGGGATAACTATGGCTACACCTTC.